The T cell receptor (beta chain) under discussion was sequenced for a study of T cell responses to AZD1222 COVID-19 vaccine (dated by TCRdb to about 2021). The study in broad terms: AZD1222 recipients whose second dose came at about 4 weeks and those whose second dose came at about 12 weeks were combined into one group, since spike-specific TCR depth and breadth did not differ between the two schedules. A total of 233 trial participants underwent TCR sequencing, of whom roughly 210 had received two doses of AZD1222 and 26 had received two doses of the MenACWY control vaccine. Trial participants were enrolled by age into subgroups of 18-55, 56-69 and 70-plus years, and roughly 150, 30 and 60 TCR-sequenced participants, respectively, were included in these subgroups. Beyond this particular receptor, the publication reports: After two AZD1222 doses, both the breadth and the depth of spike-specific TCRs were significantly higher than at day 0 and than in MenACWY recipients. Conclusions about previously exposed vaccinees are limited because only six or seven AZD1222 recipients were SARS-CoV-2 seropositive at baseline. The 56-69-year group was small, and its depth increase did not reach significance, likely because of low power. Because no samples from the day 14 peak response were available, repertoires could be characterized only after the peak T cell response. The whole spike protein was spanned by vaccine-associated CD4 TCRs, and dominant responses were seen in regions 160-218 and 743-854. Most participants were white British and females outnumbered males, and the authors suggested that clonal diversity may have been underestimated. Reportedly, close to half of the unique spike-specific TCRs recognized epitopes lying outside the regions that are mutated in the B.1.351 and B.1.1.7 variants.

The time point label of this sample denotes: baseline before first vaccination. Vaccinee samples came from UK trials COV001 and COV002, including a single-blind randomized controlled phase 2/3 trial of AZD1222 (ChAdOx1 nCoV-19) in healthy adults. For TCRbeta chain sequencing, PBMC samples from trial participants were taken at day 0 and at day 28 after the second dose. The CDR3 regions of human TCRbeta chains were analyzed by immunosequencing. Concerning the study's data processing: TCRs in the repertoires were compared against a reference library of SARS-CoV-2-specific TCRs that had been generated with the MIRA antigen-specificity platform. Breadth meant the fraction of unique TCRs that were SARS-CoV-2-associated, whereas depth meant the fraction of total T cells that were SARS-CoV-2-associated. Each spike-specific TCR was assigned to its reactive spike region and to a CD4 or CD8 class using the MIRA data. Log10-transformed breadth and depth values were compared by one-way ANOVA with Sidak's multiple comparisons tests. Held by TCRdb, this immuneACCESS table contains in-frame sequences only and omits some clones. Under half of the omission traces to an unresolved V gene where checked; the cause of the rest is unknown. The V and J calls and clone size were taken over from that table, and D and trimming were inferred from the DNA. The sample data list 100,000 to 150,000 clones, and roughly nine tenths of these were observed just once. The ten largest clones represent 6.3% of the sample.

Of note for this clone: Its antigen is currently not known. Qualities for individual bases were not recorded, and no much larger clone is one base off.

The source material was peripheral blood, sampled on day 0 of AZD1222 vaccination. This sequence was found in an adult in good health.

The sequenced DNA: TGCGCCAGCAGCCACCGGTTACGGGATGGCTACACCTTC. Translated, this is CASSHRLRDGYTF. The rearrangement joined TRBV4-1 to TRBJ1-2, with no D gene named confidently. The CDR3 holds 13 amino acids from the cysteine to the phenylalanine. Only CDR3 DNA remains: 39 bases, in frame from the first base. Via the germline V gene, CDR1 is MGHRA and CDR2 YSYEKL. Trimming at the junction amounts to 3 bases on V and 6 bases on J, and the germline ends lie 11 bases apart.